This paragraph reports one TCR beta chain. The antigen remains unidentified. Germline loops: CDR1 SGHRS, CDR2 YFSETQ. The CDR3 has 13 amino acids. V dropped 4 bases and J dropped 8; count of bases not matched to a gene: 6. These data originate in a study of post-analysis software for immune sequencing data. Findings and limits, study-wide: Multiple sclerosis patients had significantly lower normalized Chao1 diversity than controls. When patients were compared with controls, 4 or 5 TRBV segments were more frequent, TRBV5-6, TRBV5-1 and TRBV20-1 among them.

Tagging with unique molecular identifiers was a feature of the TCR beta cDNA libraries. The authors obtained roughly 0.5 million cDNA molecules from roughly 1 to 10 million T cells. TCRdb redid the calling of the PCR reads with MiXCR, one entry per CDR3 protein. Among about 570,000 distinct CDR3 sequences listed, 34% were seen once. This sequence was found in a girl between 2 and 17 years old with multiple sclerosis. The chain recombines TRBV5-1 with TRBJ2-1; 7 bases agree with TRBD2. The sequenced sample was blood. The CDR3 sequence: CASSLTSRDEQFF. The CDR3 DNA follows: TGCGCCAGCAGCCTGACTAGCCGGGATGAGCAGTTCTTC. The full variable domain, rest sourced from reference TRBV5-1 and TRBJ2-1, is KAGVTQTPRYLIKTRGQQVTLSCSPISGHRSVSWYQQTPGQGLQFLFEYFSETQRNKGNFPGRFSGRQFSNSRSEMNVSTLELGDSALYLCASSLTSRDEQFFGPGTRLTVL.